These T cell receptor beta chains were read from a single sample in a study of blood T cell repertoires in COVID-19. The protocol was immunoSEQ multiplex PCR, while the TCRdb copy is restricted to in-frame clones and leaves out a portion. The top ten clones hold roughly 8.3% of a sample with 140,000 to 150,000 clones, approximately 80% of them seen once. Sequencing was carried out using peripheral blood. The receptors shown here come from a human donor with acute or convalescent COVID-19. The donor label of this sample is uncertain. Both conserved end residues are trimmed from each CDR3. Fields, in order: V gene, J gene, CDR3 protein.

>TRBV12-3/TRBV12-4|TRBJ1-2
ASSLTGIGGYT
>TRBV7-6|TRBJ2-5
ASSLGGTGSGETQY
>TRBV19|TRBJ2-2
ASSILGAGELF
>TRBV15|TRBJ1-2
ATSRKGQGFFGYT
>TRBV3-1/TRBV3-2|TRBJ1-4
ASSPGDSLH
>TRBV5-1|TRBJ1-3
ASSFGGDGNTIY
>TRBV19|TRBJ1-5
ASSIPGDRNQPQH
>TRBV9|TRBJ2-3
ASSAGTSGGSTDTQY
>TRBV5-6|TRBJ1-4
ASSSRDRGEKLF
>TRBV24-1|TRBJ2-1
ATSGPGQGYNEQF
>TRBV5-1|TRBJ1-1
ASTLNRGDTEAF
>TRBV5-6|TRBJ1-1
ASSLPGTEAF
>TRBV12-3/TRBV12-4|TRBJ1-2
ASSHPNGYT
>TRBV19|TRBJ2-6
ASSMMQFSGANVLT
>TRBV27|TRBJ1-6
ASSTVYNSPLH
>TRBV11-1|TRBJ1-2
ASSLRGTGADYT
>TRBV3-1/TRBV3-2|TRBJ2-5
ASSQVPPGLQETQY
>TRBV6-1|TRBJ2-2
ASSVRLAGLLPGELF
>TRBV21-1|TRBJ1-3
ASSNRQSVRNTIY
>TRBV2|TRBJ1-1
ASSEQGRGGAEAF
>TRBV6-1|TRBJ1-2
ASSEVGVRYGYT
>TRBV7-9|TRBJ2-3
ASSFSSGSTDTQY
>TRBV19|TRBJ1-5
ASSFLAYRVGQPQH
>TRBV5-1|TRBJ1-1
ASSLTVRGWPEAF
>TRBV5-4|TRBJ1-2
ASSLAQGANYGYT
>TRBV10-3|TRBJ2-5
APSDGTRGETQY
>TRBV24-1|TRBJ1-2
ATSDPDLQGESGGYT
>TRBV7-3|TRBJ2-1
ASSFLRDSEQF
>TRBV7-3|TRBJ1-5
ASSTTGNQPQH
>TRBV11-2|TRBJ1-4
ASSLRTGTKLF
>TRBV3-1/TRBV3-2|TRBJ2-7
ASSQPNSYEQY
>TRBV7-2|TRBJ2-1
ASSLGVRDRGPEQF
>TRBV4-1|TRBJ2-4
ASSQEAGENIQY
>TRBV30|TRBJ1-1
AWSPERGGTEAF
>TRBV3-1/TRBV3-2|TRBJ1-6
ASSQGGQSSYNSPLH